Listed here are 7 T cell receptor beta chains from one sample, sequenced in a study of T-cell memory formation after mild COVID-19. TCRdb re-called the 5' RACE reads through MiXCR, storing one row per CDR3 protein. Among roughly 550,000 distinct CDR3 sequences listed, just over 20% were seen once. Sequencing was carried out using PBMCs or a T cell subset sorted from them (not recorded which). The receptors originated from an adult woman who had mild COVID-19 (a few samples of this study predate the infection). Cell type and time point are not known.

This clonotype was counted many times. The chain employs TRBV15 and TRBJ2-5, with 9 bases identical to TRBD2. There are 18 residues in the CDR3. Losses at the gene ends were 0 bases for V and 4 bases for J; bases not matched to a gene: 12. Germline loops: CDR1 LNHNV, CDR2 YYDKDF (reference sequence). The CDR3, as DNA: TGTGCCACCAGCAGAGATCGGCTAGCGGGGAACCGGGGAGAGACCCAGTACTTC. Its translation: CATSRDRLAGNRGETQYF. Drawing the rest from reference TRBV15 and TRBJ2-5, the complete variable domain is DAMVIQNPRYQVTQFGKPVTLSCSQTLNHNVMYWYQQKSSQAPKLLFHYYDKDFNNEADTPDNFQSRRPNTSFCFLDIRSPGLGDTAMYLCATSRDRLAGNRGETQYFGPGTRLLVL.

The J gene is TRBJ2-1, the V gene TRBV19, with 9 bases matching TRBD2. V shed 4 bases, J shed 7 bases, and the junction held 8 bases outside the gene matches. There are 15 residues in the CDR3. Germline V lookup: CDR1 LNHDA, CDR2 SQIVND (reference sequence). CDR3 protein: CASSTPPSGENEQFF. The DNA for the CDR3 is TGTGCCAGTAGTACCCCCCCTAGCGGGGAGAATGAGCAGTTCTTC.

The gene calls are TRBV7-9 and TRBJ2-5; D unresolved. Trimming took 1 base from V and 4 from J, leaving 4 bases between them. CDR1 and CDR2 (germline): SEHNR, FQNEAQ (reference sequence). The CDR3 runs to 12 residues. As DNA, the CDR3 is TGTGCCAGCAGCTTAGATACAGAGACCCAGTACTTC. Protein: CASSLDTETQYF.

The chain links TRBV5-1 to TRBJ1-2, with D possibly being TRBD1 (5 bases). CDR1 and CDR2 from the germline V gene are SGHRS and YFSETQ. The CDR3 is 15 amino acids. V was pared by 0 bases and J by 7 bases, with 16 bases between. CDR3 region: CASSLELSGAGGYTF. CDR3 coding DNA: TGCGCCAGCAGCTTGGAGTTGTCCGGGGCTGGTGGCTACACCTTC.

The chain combines TRBV6-5 with TRBJ2-5, with D possibly being TRBD1 or TRBD2 (6 bases each). This CDR3 contains 13 residues. Trimming removed 2 bases from V and 9 bases from J, with 13 bases in between. Germline V CDR1 and CDR2: MNHEY, SVGAGI. CDR3 in DNA: TGTGCCAGCAGTTACCGTGAGGGGGGACCCCAGTACTTC. This encodes CASSYREGGPQYF.

This chain links TRBV29-1 with TRBJ2-5; 8 bases fit TRBD2. V trimming: 4 bases; J trimming: 1 base; junction bases outside the gene matches: 2. Germline CDR1 and CDR2: SQVTM and ANQGSEA. This CDR3 contains 13 residues. CDR3 protein: CSVGAGVQETQYF. CDR3 sequence (DNA): TGCAGCGTTGGAGCGGGGGTCCAAGAGACCCAGTACTTC.

This clonotype occurred a few times. The chain has TRBV7-8 and TRBJ2-1, with TRBD2 matching over 10 bases. The CDR3 has 16 amino acids. With V trimmed by 2 bases and J by 11 bases, 12 bases remained unmatched. Germline CDR1 reads SGHVS; CDR2 reads FQNEAQ. CDR3 loop: CASSLSLERGGRKQFF. The DNA of the CDR3 is TGTGCCAGCAGCTTATCCCTAGAGCGGGGGGGCCGGAAGCAGTTCTTC.